Presented here are 32 T cell receptor beta chains from one specimen sequenced in a study of blood T cell repertoires in COVID-19. Method: immunoSEQ multiplex PCR; TCRdb's copy keeps in-frame clones and lacks some. Of tens of thousands of clones in the sample, 82% were seen once. The sequencing input was peripheral blood. The receptor set was obtained from a human donor in a cohort sampled during active COVID-19.

V and J are TRBV24-1 and TRBJ2-5; 8 bases are a match to TRBD1. The J segment lost 4 bases and the V segment lost 2 bases, leaving 8 bases of the junction unmatched. Per the germline V gene, CDR1 is KGHDR and CDR2 is SFDVKD. This CDR3 has 16 residues. The CDR3 sequence: CATSDSGQGDRETQYF. The CDR3 nucleotides read TGTGCCACCAGTGATTCCGGACAGGGTGATCGAGAGACCCAGTACTTC.

The rearrangement uses TRBV6-5 and TRBJ2-1; D gene ambiguous. V shed 3 bases and J shed 5 bases, with 14 bases lying between them. Per germline, CDR1 MNHEY and CDR2 SVGAGI. The CDR3 has 15 amino acids. CDR3 protein: CASSYWPAADNEQFF. The CDR3 coding sequence is TGTGCCAGCAGTTATTGGCCCGCGGCAGACAATGAGCAGTTCTTC.

V is TRBV5-4 and J is TRBJ2-2; 13 positions agree with TRBD2. Germline CDR1 is SGHNT and CDR2 is YYREEE (reference sequence). V trimming: 2 bases; J trimming: 6 bases; junction bases outside the gene matches: 4. The CDR3 has 16 amino acids. For the CDR3, the DNA is TGTGCCAGCAGCTTAGGGACTAGCGGGGTTTCCGGGGAGCTGTTTTTT. Its protein product is CASSLGTSGVSGELFF.

The V call is TRBV5-1, the J call TRBJ2-2; perhaps TRBD1 as D (6 bases). The length of the CDR3 is 15 residues. Germline V lookup: CDR1 SGHRS, CDR2 YFSETQ. Trimming cost V 6 bases and J 1 base, with 13 bases left between them. The CDR3: CASTSGTQNTGELFF. DNA of the CDR3: TGCGCCAGCACCTCAGGGACACAGAACACCGGGGAGCTGTTTTTT.

The chain is built from TRBV5-4 and TRBJ2-1; the D gene is possibly TRBD2 (5 bases). The germline V gene has CDR1 SGHNT and CDR2 YYREEE (reference sequence). This CDR3 has 13 amino acids. V lost 4 bases to trimming and J lost 10 bases, with 15 bases between them. CDR3 nucleotide sequence: TGTGCCAGCAGCCTCCCCCGCGCGGGCGAGCAGTTCTTC. This codes for CASSLPRAGEQFF.

The chain links TRBV18 to TRBJ1-1; D remains unclear. Germline assignment: CDR1 KGHSH and CDR2 LQKENI. V was cut by 1 base and J by 6 bases, with 9 bases left in between. The CDR3 is 13 amino acids. In DNA form, the CDR3 reads TGTGCCAGCTCACCACGAGCCTTGGCTGAAGCTTTCTTT. Protein sequence: CASSPRALAEAFF.

The chain combines TRBV19 with TRBJ2-1, with D maybe TRBD1 (5 bases). Between the trimmed V and J ends, which lost 7 bases and 7 bases, there was a span of 14 bases. There are 13 residues in the CDR3. Germline V gene lookup returns CDR1 LNHDA and CDR2 SQIVND (reference sequence). The CDR3 reads CASTTGYRNEQFF. As DNA, the CDR3 is TGTGCCAGTACGACGGGCTACAGGAATGAGCAGTTCTTC.

This clone was seen a single time. This chain connects TRBV5-8 to TRBJ2-5, with 9 nucleotides matching TRBD2. Germline loops: CDR1 SGHTS, CDR2 YDEGEE. CDR3 size: 16 residues. The junction had 5 bases not matched to a gene; V was cut back by 0 bases and J by 2 bases. This CDR3 is CASSLETAGGQETQYF. The CDR3 region has the DNA TGTGCCAGCAGCTTGGAGACGGCGGGGGGGCAAGAGACCCAGTACTTC.

This clone appeared a single time. The V and J genes are TRBV18 and TRBJ2-5; a possible D gene is TRBD1 (5 bases). The V and J ends lost 6 bases and 2 bases respectively, with 16 bases between them. Germline V CDR1 and CDR2: KGHSH, LQKENI. The CDR3 runs to 15 residues. CDR3 sequence: CASSPPTGSQETQYF. DNA for the CDR3: TGTGCCAGCTCTCCTCCTACAGGTTCACAAGAGACCCAGTACTTC. The full variable domain, with the rest looked up from reference TRBV18 and TRBJ2-5, is NAGVMQNPRHLVRRRGQEARLRCSPMKGHSHVYWYRQLPEEGLKFMVYLQKENIIDESGMPKERFSAEFPKEGPSILRIQQVVRGDSAAYFCASSPPTGSQETQYFGPGTRLLVL.

V usage is TRBV3-1 (or the pseudogene TRBV3-2) and J usage is TRBJ2-1; TRBD2 matches at 9 bases. Germline V gene sequence: CDR1 LGHDT, CDR2 YNNKEL (reference sequence). This CDR3 has 16 residues. V shed 6 bases and J 10 bases; nucleotides not matched to a gene: 16. Here the CDR3 reads CASSDRGLAGNGEQFF. The CDR3 nucleotides read TGTGCCAGCAGTGACCGGGGCCTAGCGGGGAACGGAGAGCAGTTCTTC.

The genes are TRBV5-6 and TRBJ1-4; D uncertain. The CDR3 is 15 residues long. The V end was cut by 4 bases, the J end by 8 bases, with 18 bases between. The germline V gene encodes CDR1 SGHDT and CDR2 YYEEEE. The CDR3 protein is CASSGRTETGEKLFF. In DNA form, the CDR3 reads TGTGCCAGCAGCGGCCGGACGGAAACGGGGGAAAAACTGTTTTTT.

CDR3 loop: CATRETSGGHEQFF. DNA for the CDR3: TGTGCCACCAGGGAGACTAGCGGGGGCCATGAGCAGTTCTTC. The V gene is TRBV24-1, the J gene TRBJ2-1, with 12 bases matching TRBD2. J lost 8 bases, V lost 7 bases, and 5 bases had no gene match. Germline V gives CDR1 KGHDR, CDR2 SFDVKD. The CDR3 consists of 14 residues.

The rearrangement uses TRBV29-1 and TRBJ1-2, with 7 bases that match TRBD1. V was clipped by 4 bases and J by 0 bases; unmatched bases: 2. Germline loops: CDR1 SQVTM, CDR2 ANQGSEA. The CDR3 runs 13 residues. The DNA for the CDR3 is TGCAGCGTTGTGGGGACAGCTAACTATGGCTACACCTTC. Encoded protein: CSVVGTANYGYTF.

The rearrangement joins TRBV29-1 to TRBJ2-3; D might be TRBD2 (6 bases). Per germline, CDR1 SQVTM and CDR2 ANQGSEA. Between the trimmed V and J ends, which lost 7 bases and 6 bases, there was a span of 17 bases. The CDR3 contains 13 residues. The CDR3 coding sequence is TGCAGCGGGAGGACTCCTCGGGGGGATACGCAGTATTTT. This sequence encodes CSGRTPRGDTQYF.

The chain employs TRBV21-1 and TRBJ1-6. TRBV21-1 is flagged as a pseudogene. This CDR3 region has 16 residues. CDR3 protein: CASSKVRLVRVRPLHF. CDR3 in DNA: TGTGCCAGCAGCAAAGTGAGGCTCGTGAGGGTCCGACCCCTCCACTTT.

The gene calls are TRBV6-5 and TRBJ2-3, with D unresolved. The germline V gene has CDR1 MNHEY and CDR2 SVGAGI. V was shortened by 7 bases and J by 2 bases, with 10 bases between the two germline ends. CDR3 size: 13 residues. CDR3 DNA sequence: TGTGCCAGCACTACCGGAGACACAGATACGCAGTATTTT. This translates into CASTTGDTDTQYF.

The gene calls are TRBV5-1 and TRBJ1-5; 9 bases map to TRBD1. With 0 bases clipped from V and 2 bases from J, the junction kept 0 bases outside the gene matches. CDR3 length: 15 amino acids. The germline V gene encodes CDR1 SGHRS and CDR2 YFSETQ. Here the CDR3 DNA reads TGCGCCAGCAGCTTGGGACAGGGGGGCAATCAGCCCCAGCATTTT. Translated: CASSLGQGGNQPQHF.

The chain uses TRBV10-2 and TRBJ2-7, with 9 bases matching TRBD2. There are 14 residues in the CDR3. V lost 4 bases, J lost 6 bases, and 7 bases stayed unmatched. CDR1 WSHSY and CDR2 SAAADI come from the germline V gene. For the CDR3, the DNA is TGCGCCAGCAGTGCCGGGACTAGCTATGGCGAGCAGTACTTC. Translated, it gives CASSAGTSYGEQYF.

This clone appeared a few times. The rearrangement uses TRBV19 and TRBJ1-3, with D uncertain. V was pared by 1 base and J by 1 base, with 14 bases between. In germline, CDR1 is LNHDA, CDR2 SQIVND (reference sequence). CDR3 length: 17 amino acids. In DNA form, the CDR3 reads TGTGCCAGTAGTATAGCAACCCGAGCGCAGTCTGGAAACACCATATATTTT. It encodes CASSIATRAQSGNTIYF. Using reference TRBV19 and TRBJ1-3 for the parts outside the CDR3, the full variable domain is DGGITQSPKYLFRKEGQNVTLSCEQNLNHDAMYWYRQDPGQGLRLIYYSQIVNDFQKGDIAEGYSVSREKKESFPLTVTSAQKNPTAFYLCASSIATRAQSGNTIYFGEGSWLTVV.

The CDR3 sequence: CASSLDRSSYNSPLHF. The CDR3 DNA follows: TGTGCCAGCAGCTTGGACAGGAGCTCCTATAATTCACCCCTCCACTTT. The chain couples TRBV7-9 to TRBJ1-6; 7 nucleotides match TRBD1. Germline V CDR1 and CDR2: SEHNR, FQNEAQ (reference sequence). After removal of 3 bases from V and 0 bases from J, the junction contained 2 bases not matched to a gene. The CDR3 loop spans 16 amino acids.

This clone was detected once. This rearrangement joins TRBV12-3 or TRBV12-4 to TRBJ2-7; TRBD1 matches at 7 bases. The ends lost 1 base at V and 6 bases at J; junction bases unmatched: 3. CDR3 size: 13 residues. CDR3 bases: TGTGCCAGCAGTTTAGGGCCAGGGGGCGAGCAGTACGTC. Its translation: CASSLGPGGEQYV.

This clone was seen once. The chain has TRBV6-1 and TRBJ1-2; 7 bases map to TRBD1. Germline loops: CDR1 MNHNS, CDR2 SASEGT. The CDR3 has 16 residues. Trimming cost V 5 bases and J 3 bases; bases outside gene matches: 12. In nucleotides, the CDR3 is TGTGCCAGCAGTAAAGACAGGGACCTTTATTACTATGGCTACACCTTC. Translation gives CASSKDRDLYYYGYTF.

The chain employs TRBV3-1 (or the pseudogene TRBV3-2) and TRBJ2-7, with 12 nucleotides matching TRBD2. The CDR3 covers 16 residues. Germline V gene sequence: CDR1 LGHDT, CDR2 YNNKEL (reference sequence). V shed 4 bases, J shed 4 bases, and the junction held 8 bases outside the gene matches. This CDR3 reads CASSPSLAGGRYEQYF. CDR3 nucleotide sequence: TGTGCCAGCAGCCCTTCCCTAGCGGGGGGGCGGTACGAGCAGTACTTC.

The V gene is TRBV7-6, the J gene TRBJ2-2; D remains unclear. Between the trimmed V and J ends, which lost 6 bases and 4 bases, there was a span of 6 bases. CDR3 length equals 12 residues. Germline-derived CDR1 and CDR2 are SGHVS and FNYEAQ. This CDR3 is CASRQITGELFF. The CDR3 DNA reads TGTGCCAGCAGACAGATCACCGGGGAGCTGTTTTTT. The full variable domain, its missing parts supplied by reference TRBV7-6 and TRBJ2-2, is GAGVSQSPRYKVTKRGQDVALRCDPISGHVSLYWYRQALGQGPEFLTYFNYEAQQDKSGLPNDRFSAERPEGSISTLTIQRTEQRDSAMYRCASRQITGELFFGEGSRLTVL.

The chain joins TRBV11-2 to TRBJ2-5; 12 bases fit TRBD2. CDR3 size: 15 residues. In germline, CDR1 is SGHAT, CDR2 FQNNGV. The V and J ends lost 5 bases and 4 bases, in that order; junction bases with no gene match: 5. CDR3 sequence: CASSTLAGGGETQYF. The CDR3 region has the DNA TGTGCCAGCAGCACCCTAGCGGGGGGGGGAGAGACCCAGTACTTC.

This clone was seen just once. The CDR3 does not end in the conserved phenylalanine or tryptophan, so this is likely a read error. This chain links TRBV6-5 with TRBJ2-4; possibly TRBD2 for D (6 bases). Per germline, CDR1 MNHEY and CDR2 SVGAGI. The CDR3 loop spans 14 amino acids. Trimming took off 8 bases at V and 7 bases at J, with 18 bases between the two ends. The CDR3 nucleotides read TGTGCCAGCGGAGGGAGGTTGGTCGGGAACATTCAGTACCTC. This translates into CASGGRLVGNIQYL.

The CDR3 DNA follows: TGTGCCAGCAGCTCGGGACTAGCGGGGGAAATTAAGGACTACGAGCAGTACTTC. Its translation: CASSSGLAGEIKDYEQYF. The V call is TRBV5-4, the J call TRBJ2-7; 14 positions match TRBD2. The junction had 11 bases not matched to a gene; V was cut back by 3 bases and J by 3 bases. This CDR3 spans 18 amino acids. The germline V gene encodes CDR1 SGHNT and CDR2 YYREEE (reference sequence). The complete variable domain, with remaining parts taken from reference TRBV5-4 and TRBJ2-7, reads ETGVTQSPTHLIKTRGQQVTLRCSSQSGHNTVSWYQQALGQGPQFIFQYYREEENGRGNFPPRFSGLQFPNYSSELNVNALELDDSALYLCASSSGLAGEIKDYEQYFGPGTRLTVT.

This clone has a single count. The chain carries TRBV28 and TRBJ2-3; D not certain. Trimming removed 4 bases at V and 11 bases at J, with 7 bases between. The CDR3 is made up of 10 amino acids. Germline CDR1 reads MDHEN; CDR2 reads SYDVKM. This CDR3 is CASSSRLQYF. In DNA form, the CDR3 reads TGTGCCAGCAGTTCTAGGCTGCAGTATTTT.

This chain joins TRBV10-3 and TRBJ2-1, with 11 bases fitting TRBD2. Germline lookup yields CDR1 ENHRY and CDR2 SYGVKD. The ends lost 6 bases at V and 4 bases at J; junction bases unmatched: 5. The CDR3 sequence is 15 residues long. In DNA, the CDR3 is TGTGCCATCAGAGATTCTAGCGGGGGGTACAATGAGCAGTTCTTC. Encoded protein: CAIRDSSGGYNEQFF.

The gene calls are TRBV5-6 and TRBJ1-2, with D hard to call. With 1 base removed from V and 4 bases from J, the gap between germline ends came to 14 bases. There are 15 residues in the CDR3. From germline, CDR1 is SGHDT and CDR2 YYEEEE. In DNA, the CDR3 is TGTGCCAGCAGCTTGTATGACTTTAAGAGCTATGGCTACACCTTC. Translation gives CASSLYDFKSYGYTF. Based on the CDR3 plus reference TRBV5-6 and TRBJ1-2, the full variable domain is DAGVTQSPTHLIKTRGQQVTLRCSPKSGHDTVSWYQQALGQGPQFIFQYYEEEERQRGNFPDRFSGHQFPNYSSELNVNALLLGDSALYLCASSLYDFKSYGYTFGSGTRLTVV.

The V and J genes are TRBV6-6 and TRBJ2-7; 7 nucleotides align to TRBD1. The V segment lost 6 bases and the J segment 2 bases; nucleotides outside the gene matches: 10. The CDR3 contains 15 residues. Germline values: CDR1 MNHNY, CDR2 SVGAGI (reference sequence). Written as DNA, the CDR3 is TGTGCCAGCAGCAACCCGGGGACAGCTCCCTACGAGCAGTACTTC. The encoded protein is CASSNPGTAPYEQYF.

V is TRBV7-9 and J is TRBJ2-7; 7 nucleotides align to TRBD1. Looked up from germline, CDR1 is SEHNR and CDR2 is FQNEAQ (reference sequence). Trimming at V came to 8 bases and at J to 3 bases, leaving 10 bases not matched to a gene. The CDR3 length is 14 residues. CDR3 in amino acids: CASAFRDSFYEQYF. The CDR3, as DNA: TGTGCCAGCGCTTTCCGGGACAGCTTCTACGAGCAGTACTTC.